The clone carrying this TCR beta chain was counted only a few times. The target antigen is unknown. The data are from a study of shared clonotypes between healthy human individuals. Overall study: Researchers assigned three CD4 naive, three CD4 memory, two CD8 naive and one CD8 memory plate to each donor. Study results and limitations: With four donors compared, 5% to 5.5% of naive CD4 clonotypes were shared. Rarefaction revealed incomplete sorted-subset sequencing despite large depth. When compared with the clonotypes that were shared by all four sorted-subset donors, the non-shared clonotypes turned out to have lower generation probabilities.

V shed 2 bases and J shed 0 bases, with 11 bases lying between them. The V gene's germline CDR1 is MGHDK and CDR2 SYGVNS. The CDR3 extends over 15 amino acids. The repertoire was sequenced with immunoSEQ multiplex PCR; TCRdb's copy has only in-frame clones and lacks some. Altogether 100,000 to 120,000 clones are present, more than 65% being singletons, with the ten largest covering approximately 23%. This chain joins TRBV25-1 and TRBJ2-7; a weak D match, TRBD2 (5 bases). The clonotype was recovered from a woman in her 30s in good health. The sample was memory CD8+ T cells sorted from blood. The subset is: CD45RO+ cells pooled with CCR7-negative TemRA cells. The CDR3 region is CASSEKDFASYEQYF. Here the CDR3 DNA reads TGTGCCAGCAGTGAAAAGGACTTCGCCTCCTACGAGCAGTACTTC.